Sequencing of this TCR beta chain was carried out in a study of cytomegalovirus exposure and HLA in healthy donors. Whole-study context: Among the 350 to 400 donors who were genotyped, approximately 83% fell in the genetic ancestry cluster that is associated with self-reported Caucasian donors.

Points from the study as a whole: Cytomegalovirus association was assigned to approximately 160 TCR beta chains.

This CDR3 spans 17 amino acids. The germline CDR1 and CDR2 sequences are SGHNT and YENEEA. V was pared by 3 bases and J by 9 bases, with 13 bases of the junction left unmatched. Comment on this clone: Antigen: not known.

PCR involved 60 Vbeta and 13 Jbeta primers. The data were produced by immunoSEQ multiplex PCR, yet TCRdb's version contains in-frame clones alone and is incomplete. The table includes under 200,000 clones, 82% detected once. The receptor's source is a young woman in good health and CMV-seronegative. The genes are TRBV11-3 and TRBJ2-3, with 12 nucleotides matching TRBD2. Sequenced: PBMCs. CDR3 bases: TGTGCCAGCAGCTTCGAACTCCGACTAGCGGGAGATGGGACGCAGTATTTT. It yields the protein CASSFELRLAGDGTQYF. Full variable domain (missing parts from reference TRBV11-3 and TRBJ2-3): EAGVVQSPRYKIIEKKQPVAFWCNPISGHNTLYWYLQNLGQGPELLIRYENEEAVDDSQLPKDRFSAERLKGVDSTLKIQPAELGDSAVYLCASSFELRLAGDGTQYFGPGTRLTVL.